Here is one T cell receptor (beta chain) with its context. A much larger clonotype is one base distant, so this may be a read error. These data originate in a study of blood T cells in healthy people across ages. Study information: In model experiments, template switching was able to capture about one barcoded beta molecule for every two T cells that were present.

The study isolated at least 6 million PBMCs from each sample. CDR3 length equals 12 residues. V shed 6 bases and J shed 8 bases, with 15 bases lying between them. Per germline, CDR1 DFQATT and CDR2 SNEGSKA (reference sequence). For the second PCR, which ran for about 6 to 11 cycles, a sample-barcoded 5' primer and a J-beta primer mix were used. TCRdb re-derived calls from the 5' RACE reads in MiXCR, one entry per CDR3 protein. The sample carries 650,000 to 1,000,000 distinct CDR3 sequences, roughly 34% recorded once. The sequence was obtained from a man between 18 and 29 years old in good health. This sequence joins TRBV20-1 and TRBJ2-3, with D perhaps TRBD1 or TRBD2 (5 bases each). Sequenced material: blood. The CDR3 is CSARGPRGTQYF. The CDR3 DNA is TGCAGTGCGAGGGGACCCCGGGGTACGCAGTATTTT.